Detailed here is one T cell receptor (beta chain). There are 16 residues in the CDR3. Germline-derived CDR1 and CDR2 are MNHNY and SVGAGI (reference sequence). V dropped 6 bases and J dropped 1; count of bases not matched to a gene: 5. Treatment: randomized to nivolumab then ipilimumab (arm A) or the reverse (arm B). None of the patients previously received DNA-damaging chemotherapy. From thawed PBMCs, live CD3+CD8+ cells negative for CD19 and CD56 were sorted. The protocol was immunoSEQ multiplex PCR, while the TCRdb copy is restricted to in-frame clones and leaves out a portion. Seen here are about 22,000 clones, roughly 80% observed once, and the top ten hold around a tenth. This specimen belongs to a study of sequential checkpoint blockade in melanoma. Across the whole study: First-line arms were nivolumab then ipilimumab, or the reverse, randomized 1:1. After both sequences, patients received maintenance nivolumab.

This TCR was sampled from a human donor with melanoma. Here the sequenced sample was CD8+ T cells sorted from blood (inferred from file names), taken from a patient given nivolumab and ipilimumab in sequence. The chain carries TRBV6-6 and TRBJ1-5; TRBD1 matches at 11 bases. As DNA, the CDR3 is TGTGCCAGCAGCTGGACAGGGGGCGGAAGCAATCAGCCCCAGCATTTT. Its translation is CASSWTGGGSNQPQHF.